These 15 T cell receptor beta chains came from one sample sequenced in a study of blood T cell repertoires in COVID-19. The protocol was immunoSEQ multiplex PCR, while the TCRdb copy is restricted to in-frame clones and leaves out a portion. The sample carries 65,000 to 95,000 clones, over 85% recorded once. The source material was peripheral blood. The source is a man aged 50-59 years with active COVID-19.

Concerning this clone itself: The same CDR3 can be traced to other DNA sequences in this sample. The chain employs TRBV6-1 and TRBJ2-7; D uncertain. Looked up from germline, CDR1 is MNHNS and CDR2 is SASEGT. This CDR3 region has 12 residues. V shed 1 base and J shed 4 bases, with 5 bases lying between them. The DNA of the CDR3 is TGTGCCAGCAGTGAAGACATATACGAGCAGTACTTC. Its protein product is CASSEDIYEQYF.

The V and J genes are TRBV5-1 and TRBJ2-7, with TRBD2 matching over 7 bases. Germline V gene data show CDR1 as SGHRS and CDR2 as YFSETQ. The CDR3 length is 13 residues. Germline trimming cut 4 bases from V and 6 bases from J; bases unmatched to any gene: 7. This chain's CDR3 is CASSKFREGEQYF. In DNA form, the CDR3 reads TGCGCCAGCAGCAAATTCAGGGAGGGCGAGCAGTACTTC.

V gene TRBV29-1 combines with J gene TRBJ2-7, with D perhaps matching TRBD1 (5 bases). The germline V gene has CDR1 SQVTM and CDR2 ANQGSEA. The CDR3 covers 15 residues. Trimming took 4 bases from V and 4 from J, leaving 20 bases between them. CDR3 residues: CSVGSLREGFYEQYF. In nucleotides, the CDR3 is TGCAGCGTTGGGTCCCTCAGGGAAGGGTTTTACGAGCAGTACTTC.

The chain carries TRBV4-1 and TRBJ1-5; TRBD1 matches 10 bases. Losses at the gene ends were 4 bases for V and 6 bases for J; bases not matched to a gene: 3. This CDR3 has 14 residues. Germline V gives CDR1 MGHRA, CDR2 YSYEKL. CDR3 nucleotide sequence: TGCGCCAGCAGCCGAGACAGGGGGCTTCAGCCCCAGCATTTT. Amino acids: CASSRDRGLQPQHF.

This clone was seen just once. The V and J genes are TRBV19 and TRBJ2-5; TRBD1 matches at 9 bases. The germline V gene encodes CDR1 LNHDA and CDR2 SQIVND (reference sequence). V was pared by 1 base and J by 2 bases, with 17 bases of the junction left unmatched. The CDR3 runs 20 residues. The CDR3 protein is CASSIGDREFYTGGQETQYF. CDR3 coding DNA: TGTGCCAGTAGTATAGGGGACAGGGAATTTTATACTGGCGGGCAAGAGACCCAGTACTTC.

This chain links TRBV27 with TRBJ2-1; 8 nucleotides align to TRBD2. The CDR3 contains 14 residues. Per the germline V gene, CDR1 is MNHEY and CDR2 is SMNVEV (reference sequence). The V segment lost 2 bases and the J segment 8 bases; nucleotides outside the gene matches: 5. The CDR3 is CASSLRGGRYEQFF. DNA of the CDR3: TGTGCCAGCAGTTTACGGGGGGGCCGATATGAGCAGTTCTTC.

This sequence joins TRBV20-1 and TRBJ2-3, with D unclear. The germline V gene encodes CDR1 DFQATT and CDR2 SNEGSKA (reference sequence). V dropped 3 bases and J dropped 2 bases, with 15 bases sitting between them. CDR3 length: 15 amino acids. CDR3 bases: TGCAGTGCTAGTCTGAGACTCGCTGACACAGATACGCAGTATTTT. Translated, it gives CSASLRLADTDTQYF.

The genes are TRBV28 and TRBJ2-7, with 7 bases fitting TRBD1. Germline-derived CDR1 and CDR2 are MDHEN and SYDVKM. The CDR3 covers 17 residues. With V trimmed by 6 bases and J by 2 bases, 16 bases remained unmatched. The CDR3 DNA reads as TGTGCCAGCAGCTACCCCCCGTTTGGGGACAGAGCCTACGAGCAGTACTTC. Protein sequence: CASSYPPFGDRAYEQYF.

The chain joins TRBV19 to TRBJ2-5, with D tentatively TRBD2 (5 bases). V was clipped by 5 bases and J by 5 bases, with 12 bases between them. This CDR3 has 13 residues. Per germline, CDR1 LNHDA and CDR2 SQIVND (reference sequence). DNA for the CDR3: TGTGCCAGTAGTCCGAGGGTAAGGGAGACCCAGTACTTC. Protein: CASSPRVRETQYF.

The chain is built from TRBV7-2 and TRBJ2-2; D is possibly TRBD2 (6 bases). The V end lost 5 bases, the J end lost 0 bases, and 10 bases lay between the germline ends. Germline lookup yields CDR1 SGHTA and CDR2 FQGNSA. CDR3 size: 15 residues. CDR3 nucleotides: TGTGCCAGCAGCGTGGACTACGCGAACACCGGGGAGCTGTTTTTT. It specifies CASSVDYANTGELFF.

CDR3 DNA: TGTGCCAGCAACCCGAAACCGGGACAGGGGAATACCGGGGAGCTGTTTTTT. It specifies CASNPKPGQGNTGELFF. The chain combines TRBV7-9 with TRBJ2-2, with 10 bases matching TRBD1. Germline V gene sequence: CDR1 SEHNR, CDR2 FQNEAQ (reference sequence). CDR3 length: 17 amino acids. Trimming cost V 7 bases and J 5 bases; bases outside gene matches: 13.

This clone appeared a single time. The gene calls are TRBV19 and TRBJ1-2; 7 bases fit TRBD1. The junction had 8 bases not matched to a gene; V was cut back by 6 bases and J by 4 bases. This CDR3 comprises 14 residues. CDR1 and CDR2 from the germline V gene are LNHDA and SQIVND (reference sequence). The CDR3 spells CASRHRDRSYGYTF. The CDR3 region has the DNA TGTGCCAGTAGGCACCGGGACAGAAGCTATGGCTACACCTTC.

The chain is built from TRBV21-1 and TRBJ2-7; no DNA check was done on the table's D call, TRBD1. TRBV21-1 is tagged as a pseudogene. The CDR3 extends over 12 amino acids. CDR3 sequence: CASSKFQYEQYF. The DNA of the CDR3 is TGTGCCAGCAGCAAATTTCAGTACGAGCAGTACTTC.

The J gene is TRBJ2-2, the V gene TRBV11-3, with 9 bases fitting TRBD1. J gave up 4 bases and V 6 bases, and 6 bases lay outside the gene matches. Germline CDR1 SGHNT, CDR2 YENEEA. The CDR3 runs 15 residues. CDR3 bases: TGTGCCAGCAGTAGGGACAGGGTCCGCACCGGGGAGCTGTTTTTT. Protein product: CASSRDRVRTGELFF.

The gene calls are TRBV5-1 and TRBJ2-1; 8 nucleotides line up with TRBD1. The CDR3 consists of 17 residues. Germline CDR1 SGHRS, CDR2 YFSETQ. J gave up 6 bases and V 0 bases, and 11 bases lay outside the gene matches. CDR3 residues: CASSLGQGASAINEQFF. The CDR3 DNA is TGCGCCAGCAGCTTGGGGCAGGGGGCGTCGGCAATCAATGAGCAGTTCTTC.